The 14 T cell receptor beta chains below were found in one sample sequenced in a study of OX40 agonist ivuxolimab in advanced cancers. Assay used: immunoSEQ multiplex PCR; TCRdb lists only in-frame clones, some missing. The table lists 43,000 or so clones, roughly 90% of them singletons. The sequences come from CD4+ or CD8+ T cells sorted from blood, collected in a trial of the OX40 agonist ivuxolimab. The receptor set was obtained from an adult with an advanced solid tumor such as melanoma, head and neck, liver or kidney cancer.

The V gene is TRBV2, the J gene TRBJ2-7, with TRBD1 identical over 9 bases. The CDR3 length is 15 residues. CDR1 SNHLY and CDR2 FYNNEI come from the germline V gene. Trimming removed 6 bases from V and 3 bases from J; junction bases left unmatched: 9. CDR3 protein: CASRYRDRADYEQYF. As DNA, the CDR3 is TGTGCCAGCAGGTACCGGGACAGGGCGGACTACGAGCAGTACTTC.

The chain links TRBV7-2 to TRBJ2-5, with D uncertain. Trimming took off 0 bases at V and 1 base at J, with 12 bases between the two ends. CDR1 and CDR2 from the germline V gene are SGHTA and FQGNSA. CDR3 size: 16 residues. In DNA, the CDR3 is TGTGCCAGCAGCTTAGCCCCCTCAGGCCCCCAAGAGACCCAGTACTTC. It translates to CASSLAPSGPQETQYF.

The count of this clone is one. The chain links TRBV29-1 to TRBJ2-3; weak D call: TRBD1 (6 bases). The CDR3 length is 12 residues. V was cut by 6 bases and J by 4 bases, with 11 bases left in between. Germline loops: CDR1 SQVTM, CDR2 ANQGSEA. The DNA of the CDR3 is TGCAGCGTAGAACAGGGTGCAGATACGCAGTATTTT. This codes for CSVEQGADTQYF.

The chain links TRBV7-8 to TRBJ2-7, with TRBD1 matching over 11 bases. The CDR3 spans 15 residues. CDR1 and CDR2 from the germline V gene are SGHVS and FQNEAQ. Losses at the gene ends were 5 bases for V and 6 bases for J; bases not matched to a gene: 9. The CDR3 DNA reads TGTGCCAGCAGCAAACGGGGACAGGGGGATGGCGAGCAGTACTTC. It encodes CASSKRGQGDGEQYF.

The gene calls are TRBV7-9 and TRBJ2-3; no clear D gene. The CDR3 runs to 13 residues. Germline CDR1 and CDR2: SEHNR and FQNEAQ (reference sequence). V dropped 1 base and J dropped 6 bases, with 8 bases sitting between them. CDR3 residues: CASSLVITDTQYF. As DNA, the CDR3 is TGTGCCAGCAGCTTAGTGATTACGGATACGCAGTATTTT.

With respect to this clone: Compared with germline, one end of the junction differs, possibly owing to a read error. The J gene is TRBJ2-5, the V gene TRBV2; TRBD2 agrees at 13 bases. The CDR3 consists of 18 residues. Germline CDR1 and CDR2: SNHLY and FYNNEI. The chain's CDR3 is CASREGTSGTTRQETQYF. The CDR3 DNA sequence: TGTGCCAGCAGGGAAGGGACTAGCGGGACGACCCGCCAAGAGACCCAGTACTTC.

The V call is TRBV30, the J call TRBJ2-3; no clear D. Trimming shortened V by 5 bases and J by 2 bases, and 14 bases separated the two germline ends. Germline loops: CDR1 GTSNPN, CDR2 SVGIG (reference sequence). The CDR3 spans 14 residues. The CDR3 region is CAWGLAATTDTQYF. CDR3 nucleotide sequence: TGTGCCTGGGGGCTCGCGGCAACCACAGATACGCAGTATTTT.

This rearrangement joins TRBV5-4 to TRBJ2-7; tentative D call: TRBD2 (5 bases). V was pared by 3 bases and J by 6 bases, with 13 bases between. The germline V gene has CDR1 SGHNT and CDR2 YYREEE (reference sequence). The CDR3 is 13 amino acids. This CDR3 is CASSSNLAGEQYF. CDR3 DNA: TGTGCCAGCAGCTCGAACCTAGCCGGCGAGCAGTACTTC.

The chain combines TRBV7-9 with TRBJ2-1, with TRBD2 matching 11 bases. This CDR3 region has 18 residues. CDR1 and CDR2 (germline): SEHNR, FQNEAQ (reference sequence). After removal of 5 bases from V and 5 bases from J, the junction contained 14 bases not matched to a gene. The CDR3 DNA follows: TGTGCCAGCAGCACTAGACTAGCGGGAAGCTCAGTGGACAATGAGCAGTTCTTC. Its translation: CASSTRLAGSSVDNEQFF.

The rearrangement links TRBV28 to TRBJ2-7, with TRBD1 identical over 11 bases. J was trimmed by 0 bases and V by 3 bases; bases with no gene match: 4. This CDR3 has 16 amino acids. The V gene's germline CDR1 is MDHEN and CDR2 SYDVKM. The CDR3 reads CASSFSGTGGSYEQYF. Here the CDR3 DNA reads TGTGCCAGCAGTTTTTCCGGGACAGGGGGCTCCTACGAGCAGTACTTC. The entire variable domain, with the rest obtained from reference TRBV28 and TRBJ2-7, is as follows: DVKVTQSSRYLVKRTGEKVFLECVQDMDHENMFWYRQDPGLGLRLIYFSYDVKMKEKGDIPEGYSVSREKKERFSLILESASTNQTSMYLCASSFSGTGGSYEQYFGPGTRLTVT.

The chain has TRBV19 and TRBJ2-6, with D uncertain. Trimming removed 5 bases at V and 0 bases at J, with 11 bases between. Per the germline V gene, CDR1 is LNHDA and CDR2 is SQIVND (reference sequence). The CDR3 length is 16 residues. The CDR3 loop is CASSQISVSGANVLTF. Written as DNA, the CDR3 is TGTGCCAGTAGTCAAATCTCGGTCTCTGGGGCCAACGTCCTGACTTTC.

This clone has a handful of counts. This chain connects TRBV4-1 to TRBJ2-7, with unresolved D. Looked up from germline, CDR1 is MGHRA and CDR2 is YSYEKL. The germline V and J ends were trimmed by 0 bases and 2 bases, with 11 bases remaining between them. The CDR3 spans 15 residues. The CDR3: CASSQDPTLTYEQYF. DNA of the CDR3: TGCGCCAGCAGCCAAGATCCGACACTAACCTACGAGCAGTACTTC.

This rearrangement joins TRBV7-6 to TRBJ2-7; the match to TRBD2 covers 7 bases. This CDR3 has 15 residues. Looked up from germline, CDR1 is SGHVS and CDR2 is FNYEAQ. V was clipped by 2 bases and J by 4 bases; unmatched bases: 8. The CDR3 is CASSLRAGVVYEQYF. CDR3 DNA: TGTGCCAGCAGCTTAAGGGCGGGAGTTGTTTACGAGCAGTACTTC.

The rearrangement joins TRBV7-3 to TRBJ2-3; 16 positions match TRBD2. Germline V CDR1 and CDR2: SGHTA, FQGTGA. This CDR3 has 19 residues. V dropped 4 bases and J dropped 2; count of bases not matched to a gene: 9. Written as DNA, the CDR3 is TGTGCCAGCAGCTCGGGACTAGCGGGAGGGGGGGTATCCACAGATACGCAGTATTTT. Amino acid sequence: CASSSGLAGGGVSTDTQYF.